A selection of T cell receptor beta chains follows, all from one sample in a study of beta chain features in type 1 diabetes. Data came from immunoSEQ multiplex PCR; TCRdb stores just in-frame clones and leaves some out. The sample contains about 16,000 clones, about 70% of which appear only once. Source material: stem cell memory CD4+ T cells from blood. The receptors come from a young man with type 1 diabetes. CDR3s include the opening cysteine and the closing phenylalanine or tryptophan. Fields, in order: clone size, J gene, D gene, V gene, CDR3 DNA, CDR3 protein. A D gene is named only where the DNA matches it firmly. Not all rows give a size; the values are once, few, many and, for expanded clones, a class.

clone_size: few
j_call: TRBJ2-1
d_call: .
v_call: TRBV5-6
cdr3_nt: TGTGCCAGCAGCTTCGGGATCCCTTCCTACAATGAGCAGTTCTTC
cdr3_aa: CASSFGIPSYNEQFF

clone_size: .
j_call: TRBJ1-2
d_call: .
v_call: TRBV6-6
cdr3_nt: TGTGCCAGCAGTTATCGCAGGGGCGAAGGTGGCTACACCTTC
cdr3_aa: CASSYRRGEGGYTF

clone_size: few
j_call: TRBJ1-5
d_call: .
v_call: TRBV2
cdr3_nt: TGTGCCAGCAGGTACAATAGCAATCAGCCCCAGCATTTT
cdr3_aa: CASRYNSNQPQHF

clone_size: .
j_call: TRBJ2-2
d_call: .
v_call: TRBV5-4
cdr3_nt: TGTGCCAGCAGCTTCGATAGTGCCAGGGCCACGAACACCGGGGAGCTGTTTTTT
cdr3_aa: CASSFDSARATNTGELFF

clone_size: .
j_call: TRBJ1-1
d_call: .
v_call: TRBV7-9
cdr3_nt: TGTGCCAGCAGCTTAGAGGCAGGGAACACTGAAGCTTTCTTT
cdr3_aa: CASSLEAGNTEAFF

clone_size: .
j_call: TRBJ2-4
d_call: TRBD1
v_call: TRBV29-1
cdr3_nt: TGCAGCGTTGAAGCCTCCGGACAGGGGAACATTCAGTACTTC
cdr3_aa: CSVEASGQGNIQYF

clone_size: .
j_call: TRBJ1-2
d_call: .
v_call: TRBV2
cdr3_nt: TGTGCCAGCAGTGTTGAGGGTTACTATGGCTACACCTTC
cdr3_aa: CASSVEGYYGYTF

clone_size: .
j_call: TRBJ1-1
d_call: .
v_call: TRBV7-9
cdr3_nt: TGTGCCAGCAGCTTCGAGGGTAGGACTGAAGCTTTCTTT
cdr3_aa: CASSFEGRTEAFF

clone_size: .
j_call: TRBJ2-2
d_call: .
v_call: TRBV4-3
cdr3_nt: TGCGCCAGCAGCCTGACAGCGCCCGGGGAGCTGTTTTTT
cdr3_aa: CASSLTAPGELFF

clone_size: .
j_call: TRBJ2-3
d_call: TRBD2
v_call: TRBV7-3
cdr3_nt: TGTGCCAGCAGCCCCAGAGGAGGAGCGGGGCTGGGAGATACGCAGTATTTT
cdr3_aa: CASSPRGGAGLGDTQYF

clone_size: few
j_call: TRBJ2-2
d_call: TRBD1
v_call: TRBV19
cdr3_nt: TGTGCCAGTACGACAGGGACGACCGGGGAGCTGTTTTTT
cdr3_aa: CASTTGTTGELFF

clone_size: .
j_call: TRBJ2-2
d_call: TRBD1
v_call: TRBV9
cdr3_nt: TGTGCCAGCAGCGTCCAGACAGGGCCGAGCGGGGAGCTGTTTTTT
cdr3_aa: CASSVQTGPSGELFF

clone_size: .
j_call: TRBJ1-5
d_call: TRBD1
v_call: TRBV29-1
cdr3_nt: TGCGCGACTACAGGGGCCTCATATAGCAATCAGCCCCAGCATTTT
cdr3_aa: CATTGASYSNQPQHF

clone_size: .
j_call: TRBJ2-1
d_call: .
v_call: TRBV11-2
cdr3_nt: TGTGCCAGCAGCCTAGGGTCTACCTTACAGGCAATGGAGCAGTTCTTC
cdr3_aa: CASSLGSTLQAMEQFF

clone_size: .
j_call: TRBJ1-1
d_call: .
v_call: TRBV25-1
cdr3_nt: TGTGCCAGCACAGTGAACACTGAAGCTTTCTTT
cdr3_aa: CASTVNTEAFF

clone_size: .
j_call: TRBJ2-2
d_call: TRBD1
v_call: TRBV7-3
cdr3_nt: TGTGCCAGCAGCTCGGACAGGACCGGGGAGCTGTTTTTT
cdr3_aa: CASSSDRTGELFF

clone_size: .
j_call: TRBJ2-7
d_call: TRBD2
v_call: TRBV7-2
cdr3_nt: TGTGCCAGCAGCTTAGGGGGACTAAACTACTACGAGCAGTACTTC
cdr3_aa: CASSLGGLNYYEQYF

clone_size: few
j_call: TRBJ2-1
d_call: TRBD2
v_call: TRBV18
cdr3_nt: TGTGCCAGCTCACCGCCTAGCGGAGGAATCTACAATGAGCAGTTCTTC
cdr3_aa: CASSPPSGGIYNEQFF

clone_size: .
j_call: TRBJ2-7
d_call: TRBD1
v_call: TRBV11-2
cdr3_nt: TGTGCCAGCAGAAGCCCTGGACAGGTCGGGTACGAGCAGTACTTC
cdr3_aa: CASRSPGQVGYEQYF

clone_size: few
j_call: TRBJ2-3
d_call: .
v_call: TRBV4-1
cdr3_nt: TGCGCCAGCAGCCACCCCGTCCGGGATTGGACAGATACGCAGTATTTT
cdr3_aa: CASSHPVRDWTDTQYF

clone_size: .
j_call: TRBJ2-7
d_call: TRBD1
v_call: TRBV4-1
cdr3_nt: TGCGCCAGCAGCCACCGACCGGGACAGGCCTACGAGCAGTACTTC
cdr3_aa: CASSHRPGQAYEQYF

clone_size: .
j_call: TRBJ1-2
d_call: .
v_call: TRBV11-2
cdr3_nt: TGTGCCAGCAGCCCTACGGGTACCTTCATGGGTGGCTACACCTTC
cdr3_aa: CASSPTGTFMGGYTF

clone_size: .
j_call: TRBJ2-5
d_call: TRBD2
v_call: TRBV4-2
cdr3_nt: TGTGCCAGCAGCCAAGGGGTCGGCGGGGGGGCCGTATTGGAGACCCAGTACTTC
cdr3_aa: CASSQGVGGGAVLETQYF

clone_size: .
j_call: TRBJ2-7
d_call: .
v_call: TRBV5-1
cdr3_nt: TGCGCCAGCAGCTTGGGGCAGTCATCCTACGAGCAGTACTTC
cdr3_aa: CASSLGQSSYEQYF

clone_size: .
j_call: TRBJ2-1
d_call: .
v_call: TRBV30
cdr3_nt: TGTGCCTGGGACCCCTGGGGCCGAAAATACAATGAGCAGTTCTTC
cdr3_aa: CAWDPWGRKYNEQFF

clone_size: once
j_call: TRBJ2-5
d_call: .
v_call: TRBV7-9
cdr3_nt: TGTGCCAGCTACCCCTTCCCGCAGGCCCAGTACTTC
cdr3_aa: CASYPFPQAQYF

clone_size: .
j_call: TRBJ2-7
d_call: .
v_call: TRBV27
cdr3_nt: TGTGCCGGGGGGAAGTTTATCCACGAGCAGTACTTC
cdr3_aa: CAGGKFIHEQYF

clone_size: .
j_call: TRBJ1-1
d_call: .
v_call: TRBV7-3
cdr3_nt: TGTGCCAGCAGCACCTCCGGGACACTGAACACTGAAGCTTTCTTT
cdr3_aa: CASSTSGTLNTEAFF

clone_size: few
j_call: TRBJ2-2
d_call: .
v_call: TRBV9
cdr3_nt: TGTGCCAGCAGCGTTCTACTGGCAGGGGATTTCACCGGGGAGCTGTTTTTT
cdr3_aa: CASSVLLAGDFTGELFF

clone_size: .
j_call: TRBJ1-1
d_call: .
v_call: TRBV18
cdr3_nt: TGTGCCAGCTCATTTTTGGCAGGTCCCCTCGACGAAGCTTTCTTT
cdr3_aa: CASSFLAGPLDEAFF

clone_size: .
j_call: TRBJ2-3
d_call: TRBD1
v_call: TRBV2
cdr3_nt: TGTGCCAGCAGAGGGACAGGGGCGGCAGATACGCAGTATTTT
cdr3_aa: CASRGTGAADTQYF

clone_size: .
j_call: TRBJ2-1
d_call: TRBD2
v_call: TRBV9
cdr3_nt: TGTGCCAGCAGCATAGGGGGACTAGCGGCTAACAATGAGCAGTTCTTC
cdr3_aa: CASSIGGLAANNEQFF

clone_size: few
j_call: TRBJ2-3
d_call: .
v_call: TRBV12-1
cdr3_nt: TGTGCCAGCAGCTTTGCCGGGGGGGTAAGCACAGATACGCAGTATTTT
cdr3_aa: CASSFAGGVSTDTQYF

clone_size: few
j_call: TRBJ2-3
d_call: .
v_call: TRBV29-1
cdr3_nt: TGCAGCGTTGAACCAGCGGGCCTCCCAGATACGCAGTATTTT
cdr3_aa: CSVEPAGLPDTQYF

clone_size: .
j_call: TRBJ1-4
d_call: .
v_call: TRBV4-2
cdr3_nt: TGTGCCAGCAACTACCAGGGTTCCGGTGAAAAACTGTTTTTT
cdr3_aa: CASNYQGSGEKLFF

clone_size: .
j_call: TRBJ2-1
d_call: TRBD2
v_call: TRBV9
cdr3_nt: TGTGCCAGCAGCCCGGAGCTAGCGGGGTACAATGAGCAGTTCTTC
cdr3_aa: CASSPELAGYNEQFF

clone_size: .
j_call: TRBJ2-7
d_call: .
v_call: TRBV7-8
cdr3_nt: TGTGCCAGCAGCTTCCGGGGTGGCCCGGTAGGCGAGCAGTACTTC
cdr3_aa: CASSFRGGPVGEQYF

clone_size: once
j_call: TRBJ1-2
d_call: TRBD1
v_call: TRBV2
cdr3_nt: TGTGCCAGCAGTTCCGACAGGGGCGGCTACACCTTC
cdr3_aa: CASSSDRGGYTF

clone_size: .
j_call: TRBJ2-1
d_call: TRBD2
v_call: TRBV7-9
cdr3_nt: TGTGCCAGCAGCACCGGACTAGCGGGGGGTGGAATCGTTTATGAGCAGTTCTTC
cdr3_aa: CASSTGLAGGGIVYEQFF

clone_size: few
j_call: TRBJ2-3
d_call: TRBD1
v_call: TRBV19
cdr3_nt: TGTGCCAGTACCTCGACAGGGGGATATGGCACAGATACGCAGTATTTT
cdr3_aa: CASTSTGGYGTDTQYF

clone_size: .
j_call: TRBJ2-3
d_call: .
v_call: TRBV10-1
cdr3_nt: TGCGCCAGCAGCCAGTACACAGATACGCAGTATTTT
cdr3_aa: CASSQYTDTQYF

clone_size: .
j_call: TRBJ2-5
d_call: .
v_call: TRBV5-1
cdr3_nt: TGCGCCAGCAGCGGGGGCCCTCCGTGGACCCAGTACTTC
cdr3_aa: CASSGGPPWTQYF

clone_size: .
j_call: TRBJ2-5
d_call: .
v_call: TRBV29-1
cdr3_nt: TGCAGCGCCCGAAGTGGAGGGCACCAAGAGACCCAGTACTTC
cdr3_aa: CSARSGGHQETQYF

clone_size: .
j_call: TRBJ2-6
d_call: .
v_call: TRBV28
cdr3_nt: TGTGCCAGCAGTATTGAGGCGTACTCTGGGGCCAACGTCCTGACTTTC
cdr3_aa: CASSIEAYSGANVLTF

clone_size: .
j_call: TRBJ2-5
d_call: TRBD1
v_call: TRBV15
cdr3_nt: TGTGCCACCAGCGGCTCAGGGGGAAGGGAAGAGCAGTACTTC
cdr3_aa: CATSGSGGREEQYF

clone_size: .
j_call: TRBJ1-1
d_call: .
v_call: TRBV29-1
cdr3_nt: TGCAGCGTTGAAGAACAGGGGAACACTGAAGCTTTCTTT
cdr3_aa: CSVEEQGNTEAFF

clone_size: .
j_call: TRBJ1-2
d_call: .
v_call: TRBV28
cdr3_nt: TGTGCCAGCAGTTTAAACAGGGACGATGGCTACACCTTC
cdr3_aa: CASSLNRDDGYTF

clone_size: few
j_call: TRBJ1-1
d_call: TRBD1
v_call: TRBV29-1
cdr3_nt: TGCAGCACCGGCACAGGGGGCACTGAAGCTTTCTTT
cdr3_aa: CSTGTGGTEAFF

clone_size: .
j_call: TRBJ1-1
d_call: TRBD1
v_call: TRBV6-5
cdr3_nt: TGTGCCAGCAGTTCCGCCGGGACAGGGAAAGTTCTTGAAGCTTTCTTT
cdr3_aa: CASSSAGTGKVLEAFF